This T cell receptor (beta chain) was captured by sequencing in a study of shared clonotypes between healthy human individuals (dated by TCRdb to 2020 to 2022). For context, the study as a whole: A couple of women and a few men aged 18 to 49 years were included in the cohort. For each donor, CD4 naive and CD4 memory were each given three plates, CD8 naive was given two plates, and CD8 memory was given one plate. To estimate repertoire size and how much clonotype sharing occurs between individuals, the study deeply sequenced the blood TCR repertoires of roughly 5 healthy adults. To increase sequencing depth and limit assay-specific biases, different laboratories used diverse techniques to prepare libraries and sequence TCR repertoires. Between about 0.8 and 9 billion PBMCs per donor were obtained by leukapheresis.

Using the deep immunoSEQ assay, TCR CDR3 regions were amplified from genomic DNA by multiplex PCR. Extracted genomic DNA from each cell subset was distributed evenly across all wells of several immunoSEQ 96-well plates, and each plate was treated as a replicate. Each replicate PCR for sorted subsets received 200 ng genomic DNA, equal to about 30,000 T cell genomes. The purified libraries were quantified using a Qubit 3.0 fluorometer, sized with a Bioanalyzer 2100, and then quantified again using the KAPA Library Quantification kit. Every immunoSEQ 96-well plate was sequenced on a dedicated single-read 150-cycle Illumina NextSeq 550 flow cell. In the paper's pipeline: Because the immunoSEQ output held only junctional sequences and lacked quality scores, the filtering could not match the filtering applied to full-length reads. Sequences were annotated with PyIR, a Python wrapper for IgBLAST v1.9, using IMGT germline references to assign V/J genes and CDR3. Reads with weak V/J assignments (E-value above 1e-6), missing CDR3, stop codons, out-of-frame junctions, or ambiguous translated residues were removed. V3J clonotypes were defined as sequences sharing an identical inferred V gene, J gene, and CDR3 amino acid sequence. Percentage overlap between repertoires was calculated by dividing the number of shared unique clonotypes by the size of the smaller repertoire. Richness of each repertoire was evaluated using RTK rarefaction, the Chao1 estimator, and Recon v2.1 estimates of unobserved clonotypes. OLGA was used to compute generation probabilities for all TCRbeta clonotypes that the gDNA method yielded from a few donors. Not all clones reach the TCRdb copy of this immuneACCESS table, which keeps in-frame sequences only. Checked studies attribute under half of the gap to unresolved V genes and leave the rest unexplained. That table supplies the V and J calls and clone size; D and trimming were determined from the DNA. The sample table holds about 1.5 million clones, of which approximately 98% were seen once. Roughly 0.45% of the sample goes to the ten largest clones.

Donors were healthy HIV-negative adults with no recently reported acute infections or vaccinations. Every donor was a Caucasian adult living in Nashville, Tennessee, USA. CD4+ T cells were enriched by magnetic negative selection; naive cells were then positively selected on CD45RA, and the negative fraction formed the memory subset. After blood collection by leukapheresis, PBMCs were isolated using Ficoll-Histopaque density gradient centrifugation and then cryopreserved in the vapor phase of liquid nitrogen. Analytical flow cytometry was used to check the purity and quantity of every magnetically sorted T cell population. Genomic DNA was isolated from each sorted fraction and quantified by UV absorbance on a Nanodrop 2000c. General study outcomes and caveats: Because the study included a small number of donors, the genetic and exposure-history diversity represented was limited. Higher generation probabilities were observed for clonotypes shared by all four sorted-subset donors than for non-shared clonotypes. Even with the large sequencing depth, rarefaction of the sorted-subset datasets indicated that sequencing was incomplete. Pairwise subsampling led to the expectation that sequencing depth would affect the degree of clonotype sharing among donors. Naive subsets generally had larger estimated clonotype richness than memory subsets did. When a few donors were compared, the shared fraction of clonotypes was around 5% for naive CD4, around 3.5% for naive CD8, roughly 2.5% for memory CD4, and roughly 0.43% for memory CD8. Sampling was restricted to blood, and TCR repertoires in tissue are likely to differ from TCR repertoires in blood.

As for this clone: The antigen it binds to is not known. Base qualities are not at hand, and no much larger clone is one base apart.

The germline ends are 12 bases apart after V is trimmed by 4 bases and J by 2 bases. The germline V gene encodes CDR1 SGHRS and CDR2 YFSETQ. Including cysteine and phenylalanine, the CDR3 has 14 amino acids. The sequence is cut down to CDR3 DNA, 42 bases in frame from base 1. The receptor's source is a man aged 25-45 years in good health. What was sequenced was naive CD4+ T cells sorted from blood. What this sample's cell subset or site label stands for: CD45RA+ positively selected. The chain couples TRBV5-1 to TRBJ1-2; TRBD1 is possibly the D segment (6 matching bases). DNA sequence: TGCGCCAGCAGCCTTGACAGGATCAACTATGGCTACACCTTC. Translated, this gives CASSLDRINYGYTF.